The next 27 T cell receptor beta chains were all read from a single sample in a study of blood T cells in healthy people across ages. Primed by a sample-barcoded 5' primer and a J-beta primer mix, a second PCR proceeded for roughly 7 to 12 cycles. TCRdb used MiXCR to reprocess the 5' RACE reads, holding one entry per CDR3 protein. The sample shows roughly 730,000 distinct CDR3 sequences, roughly three fifths of them seen only once. Specimen: blood. The receptors derive from a man aged 35-49 years in good health.

V and J are TRBV9 and TRBJ2-3; 9 nucleotides agree with TRBD1. There are 14 residues in the CDR3. CDR1 and CDR2 (germline): SGDLS, YYNGEE. J gave up 6 bases and V 4 bases, and 6 bases lay outside the gene matches. The CDR3 sequence is CASSSTGGVDTQYF. DNA for the CDR3: TGTGCCAGCAGCTCAACAGGGGGCGTGGATACGCAGTATTTT.

This chain uses TRBV21-1 with TRBJ1-1. TRBV21-1 is a known pseudogene. The CDR3 sequence is 15 residues long. This CDR3 is CASSKGARRDTEAFF. CDR3 bases: TGTGCCAGCAGCAAAGGCGCCCGGAGAGACACTGAAGCTTTCTTT.

The V call is TRBV2, the J call TRBJ1-2; D is undetermined. Germline V gives CDR1 SNHLY, CDR2 FYNNEI. Trimming took 6 bases from V and 4 from J, leaving 21 bases between them. The CDR3 extends over 16 amino acids. CDR3 nucleotides: TGTGCCAGCAGCGGAACAGTAATCTCAGCTATCTATGGCTACACCTTC. Protein product: CASSGTVISAIYGYTF. Drawing the rest from reference TRBV2 and TRBJ1-2, the complete variable domain is EPEVTQTPSHQVTQMGQEVILRCVPISNHLYFYWYRQILGQKVEFLVSFYNNEISEKSEIFDDQFSVERPDGSNFTLKIRSTKLEDSAMYFCASSGTVISAIYGYTFGSGTRLTVV.

The chain recombines TRBV10-2 with TRBJ2-3; D possibly corresponds to TRBD2 (7 bases). This CDR3 has 14 residues. Trimming pared 4 bases from V and 4 bases from J, leaving 12 bases between. Germline V lookup: CDR1 WSHSY, CDR2 SAAADI. DNA for the CDR3: TGCGCCAGCAGTGTGACGCGGGGGCCAGATACGCAGTATTTT. Encoded protein: CASSVTRGPDTQYF.

By its share, this clonotype is medium-sized. This chain joins TRBV7-2 and TRBJ2-7, with 9 positions matching TRBD2. In germline, CDR1 is SGHTA, CDR2 FQGNSA. The CDR3 is 18 amino acids. Trimming cost V 8 bases and J 0 bases; bases outside gene matches: 17. The CDR3 DNA follows: TGTGCCAGCGCGTCGGAGACTAGCGGAATGACTCTCTCCTACGAGCAGTACTTC. Translating it yields CASASETSGMTLSYEQYF.

This clonotype is a singleton in its sample. This rearrangement joins TRBV29-1 to TRBJ2-5; D remains unclear. Trimming pared 7 bases from V and 13 bases from J, leaving 22 bases between. In germline, CDR1 is SQVTM, CDR2 ANQGSEA. The CDR3 runs to 12 residues. CDR3 region: CSAMVSQLRRYF. The DNA for the CDR3 is TGCAGCGCCATGGTCAGCCAGCTTAGACGGTACTTC.

This rearrangement joins TRBV11-1 to TRBJ2-7; 8 bases are a match to TRBD1. The trim removed 5 bases at V and 5 bases at J, leaving 14 bases unmatched. Germline values: CDR1 SGHAT, CDR2 FQDESV (reference sequence). The CDR3 has 16 amino acids. CDR3 sequence reads: CASSRGDRSGGDEQYF. The DNA for the CDR3 is TGTGCCAGCAGCCGAGGGGACAGGTCTGGTGGCGACGAGCAGTACTTC.

V and J are TRBV10-3 and TRBJ2-4, with D tentatively TRBD1 (6 bases). Trimming took 6 bases from V and 0 from J, leaving 15 bases between them. Per the germline V gene, CDR1 is ENHRY and CDR2 is SYGVKD. There are 16 residues in the CDR3. In nucleotides, the CDR3 is TGTGCCATCAGCGAACAGGGCTCGCTAGCCAAAAACATTCAGTACTTC. Its protein product is CAISEQGSLAKNIQYF.

This rearrangement joins TRBV20-1 to TRBJ2-5, with D possibly being TRBD1 (6 bases). CDR3 length: 11 amino acids. V lost 6 bases to trimming and J lost 4 bases, with 9 bases between them. Germline V CDR1 and CDR2: DFQATT, SNEGSKA (reference sequence). As DNA, the CDR3 is TGCAGTGCCCCGGACAGAGAGACCCAGTACTTC. Translated, it gives CSAPDRETQYF.

The V gene is TRBV15, the J gene TRBJ2-1; maybe TRBD1 (6 bases). The V and J ends lost 1 base and 3 bases respectively, with 7 bases between them. Germline CDR1 reads LNHNV; CDR2 reads YYDKDF (reference sequence). CDR3 length equals 14 residues. The CDR3, as DNA: TGTGCCACCAGCAGAGGGGACAACTACAATGAGCAGTTCTTC. Amino acids: CATSRGDNYNEQFF.

The chain combines TRBV9 with TRBJ2-3; TRBD2 agrees at 8 bases. The CDR3 is 15 residues long. CDR1 SGDLS and CDR2 YYNGEE come from the germline V gene. Trimming took 4 bases from V and 1 from J; bases not matched to a gene: 5. The DNA for the CDR3 is TGTGCCAGCAGCACCTGGCGGGGGGGCACAGATACGCAGTATTTT. Translated: CASSTWRGGTDTQYF.

This chain joins TRBV15 and TRBJ2-1, with TRBD2 identical over 7 bases. V lost 0 bases and J lost 5; bases outside the gene matches: 13. The germline V gene encodes CDR1 LNHNV and CDR2 YYDKDF (reference sequence). The CDR3 is 18 residues long. The CDR3, as DNA: TGTGCCACCAGCAGAGAAGAGACTAGCCCTCGGACGGACAATGAGCAGTTCTTC. Its translation: CATSREETSPRTDNEQFF.

This clonotype was seen just once. The rearrangement links TRBV7-9 to TRBJ1-2, with D possibly matching TRBD1 (5 bases). Deletions cut 1 base from V and 3 bases from J, with 18 bases between. Germline values: CDR1 SEHNR, CDR2 FQNEAQ (reference sequence). There are 17 residues in the CDR3. CDR3 DNA sequence: TGTGCCAGCAGCTTAGGCAGCGTGGACACCTATTACTATGGCTACACCTTC. This codes for CASSLGSVDTYYYGYTF.

This clonotype showed up just once. This chain links TRBV29-1 with TRBJ1-4, with D tentatively TRBD1 (6 bases). Germline lookup yields CDR1 SQVTM and CDR2 ANQGSEA. The CDR3 loop spans 13 amino acids. V lost 7 bases to trimming and J lost 3 bases, with 12 bases between them. CDR3 sequence reads: CSARGAANEKLFF. The DNA of the CDR3 is TGCAGCGCAAGGGGGGCGGCTAATGAAAAACTGTTTTTT. Complete variable domain (other parts from reference TRBV29-1 and TRBJ1-4): SAVISQKPSRDICQRGTSLTIQCQVDSQVTMMFWYRQQPGQSLTLIATANQGSEATYESGFVIDKFPISRPNLTFSTLTVSNMSPEDSSIYLCSARGAANEKLFFGSGTQLSVL.

The genes are TRBV5-1 and TRBJ1-2; no clear D. This CDR3 spans 14 amino acids. The V gene's germline CDR1 is SGHRS and CDR2 YFSETQ. V gave up 4 bases and J gave up 2 bases, with 12 bases separating them. The CDR3 is CASSPDEQNYGYTF. In nucleotides, the CDR3 is TGCGCCAGCAGCCCCGACGAGCAAAACTATGGCTACACCTTC.

The chain employs TRBV20-1 and TRBJ1-6, with a possible D match to TRBD1 (5 bases). The germline gives CDR1 DFQATT, CDR2 SNEGSKA (reference sequence). The ends were cut back, 3 bases at V and 8 bases at J, with 14 bases in the middle. The CDR3 has 14 amino acids. This CDR3 reads CSASIGREDSPLHF. CDR3 nucleotide sequence: TGCAGTGCTAGCATTGGCAGGGAGGATTCACCCCTCCACTTT.

A word on this clonotype: One junction end does not reproduce the germline sequence, and a read error may be involved. CDR3 sequence: CASSPGTNYAQYF. CDR3 DNA sequence: TGCGCCAGCAGCCCCGGGACAAACTACGCGCAGTACTTC. The chain combines TRBV10-2 with TRBJ2-7; the D gene is possibly TRBD1 (6 bases). Germline CDR1 is WSHSY and CDR2 is SAAADI. There are 13 residues in the CDR3.

This clonotype was recorded many times. J is TRBJ2-3 and V is TRBV10-3; 7 bases agree with TRBD2. V lost 8 bases and J lost 1; bases outside the gene matches: 9. This CDR3 region has 15 residues. CDR1 is ENHRY and CDR2 is SYGVKD in the germline V gene. DNA for the CDR3: TGTGCCATCTCTAGTATAAGCGGGGGCACAGATACGCAGTATTTT. Translating gives CAISSISGGTDTQYF.

The rearrangement links TRBV3-1 to TRBJ2-5; D ambiguous. CDR3 length: 12 amino acids. CDR1 and CDR2 from the germline V gene are LGHDT and YNNKEL (reference sequence). Trimming removed 5 bases from V and 6 bases from J, with 10 bases in between. The CDR3 DNA reads as TGTGCCAGCAGCTCCCATAGTCAGACCCAGTACTTC. Translating it yields CASSSHSQTQYF.

This clonotype was found a few times. The chain is built from TRBV29-1 and TRBJ2-1; TRBD1 or TRBD2 may be the D gene (5 bases each). This CDR3 has 12 amino acids. V dropped 8 bases and J dropped 4 bases, with 12 bases sitting between them. Germline V gene lookup returns CDR1 SQVTM and CDR2 ANQGSEA. The CDR3 sequence is CSYGTEYNEQFF. The CDR3 bases are TGCAGCTACGGGACGGAGTACAATGAGCAGTTCTTC.

The chain recombines TRBV5-5 with TRBJ2-7, with TRBD2 as a possible D gene (6 bases). V was trimmed by 4 bases and J by 7 bases, leaving 21 bases between them. This CDR3 spans 15 amino acids. Germline V gene data show CDR1 as SGHKS and CDR2 as YYEKEE (reference sequence). This chain's CDR3 is CASSPGLRVAGEQYF. In nucleotides, the CDR3 is TGTGCCAGCAGCCCCGGGCTCCGGGTGGCGGGGGAGCAGTACTTC.

The chain combines TRBV12-3 or TRBV12-4 with TRBJ2-7; TRBD1 matches 8 bases. The CDR3 extends over 15 amino acids. The trim removed 5 bases at V and 7 bases at J, leaving 13 bases unmatched. CDR3 in amino acids: CASSTGQGSYNEQYF. CDR3 sequence (DNA): TGTGCCAGCAGTACTGGACAGGGCTCCTACAATGAGCAGTACTTC.

The CDR3 region has the DNA TGCAGCGTTGGATTAACAACTTCTAGCACAGATACGCAGTATTTT. Its translation: CSVGLTTSSTDTQYF. The chain links TRBV29-1 to TRBJ2-3; D is ambiguous. The CDR3 loop spans 15 amino acids. CDR1 and CDR2 from the germline V gene are SQVTM and ANQGSEA. V lost 4 bases, J lost 0 bases, and 14 bases lay in between.

The chain couples TRBV7-2 to TRBJ1-5; a weak D match, TRBD1 (5 bases). There are 14 residues in the CDR3. CDR1 and CDR2 from the germline V gene are SGHTA and FQGNSA. V was pared by 2 bases and J by 5 bases, with 10 bases between. The CDR3 sequence is CASSLWGGYQPQHF. CDR3 DNA sequence: TGTGCCAGCAGCTTATGGGGGGGATATCAGCCCCAGCATTTT.

V gene TRBV7-2 combines with J gene TRBJ2-3; no definite D call. Judging by the DNA end, TRBJ1-5 fits better; the J call may be wrong. Germline V gives CDR1 SGHTA, CDR2 FQGNSA. The length of the CDR3 is 16 residues. The CDR3 sequence is CASSSGLAGGSDTQHF. CDR3 DNA: TGTGCCAGCAGCTCTGGACTAGCGGGAGGTTCCGATACGCAGCATTTT.

This rearrangement joins TRBV2 to TRBJ1-2; D unresolved. Germline V gives CDR1 SNHLY, CDR2 FYNNEI. The V end was cut by 7 bases, the J end by 2 bases, with 11 bases between. The CDR3 extends over 13 amino acids. The CDR3 loop reads CASNPGVNYGYTF. For the CDR3, the DNA is TGTGCCAGCAATCCGGGAGTCAACTATGGCTACACCTTC. Combining the CDR3 with reference TRBV2 and TRBJ1-2 gives the whole variable domain EPEVTQTPSHQVTQMGQEVILRCVPISNHLYFYWYRQILGQKVEFLVSFYNNEISEKSEIFDDQFSVERPDGSNFTLKIRSTKLEDSAMYFCASNPGVNYGYTFGSGTRLTVV.

J is TRBJ2-3 and V is TRBV7-6; TRBD1 matches 7 bases. The CDR3 consists of 15 residues. Germline lookup yields CDR1 SGHVS and CDR2 FNYEAQ. Trimming cost V 5 bases and J 2 bases; bases outside gene matches: 7. The CDR3 region is CASSLGTDDTDTQYF. In DNA form, the CDR3 reads TGTGCCAGCAGCCTCGGGACAGATGACACAGATACGCAGTATTTT.